This TCR beta chain was identified during a study of CD8+CD57+ T cells in acquired aplastic anemia. The overall study: Sorted CD4+ and CD8+ cells yielded around 3.2 ug of DNA on average.

Study-wide points: CD8+ Simpson's diversity did not differ significantly between patients and controls.

This clonotype was observed a handful of times. As yet, its antigen is unknown. V lost 5 bases and J 3 bases, leaving 13 bases between the germline ends. Germline V gives CDR1 MGHDK, CDR2 SYGVNS. The CDR3 totals 15 residues. CDR3 and TCR beta VDJ profiling relied on a genomic DNA template. TCRdb processed the reads anew with MiXCR; each CDR3 protein has one entry. The sample consists of 120,000 or so distinct CDR3 sequences, over 30% of them appearing once. Patients selected for sequencing had displayed CD8+CD57+ cell expansion by flow cytometry. Sequencing used sorted CD4+, CD8+, or CD8+CD57+ T cells (not recorded which) from PBMCs. The chain combines TRBV25-1 with TRBJ1-4, with D maybe TRBD1 (6 bases). This clonotype originated in a human donor with aplastic anemia. The CDR3 DNA sequence: TGTGCCAGCAGTTCCCTCAGGGGCCCTAATGAAAAACTGTTTTTT. Its translation is CASSSLRGPNEKLFF.